The source of this T cell receptor (beta chain) is a study of T cells in Graves' hyperthyroidism and ophthalmopathy. Overall study findings and caveats: Median prediction lead before ophthalmopathy onset was 5.5 to 7 months with the model.

The source material, RNA transcripts, was used to amplify TCR beta CDR3 regions. Researchers ran a first-round RT-PCR on the TCR CDR3 using the HTBI primer set. TCRdb itself ran the multiplex PCR reads through MiXCR, one entry per CDR3 protein. The repertoire includes about 210,000 distinct CDR3 sequences, under 20% of them detected once, and roughly 53% sits in the top ten. Researchers defined stable Graves' hyperthyroidism as no ophthalmopathy progression within 18 months. A patient was excluded if there was uncontrolled infection, other autoimmune disease, pregnancy or lactation. Fresh peripheral blood, about 10 ml of it, supplied the PBMCs. V was trimmed by 3 bases and J by 9 bases, leaving 18 bases between them. Germline CDR1 and CDR2: KGHSH and LQKENI. CDR3 length: 15 amino acids. Worth noting for this clonotype: No antigen is known for it.

This chain links TRBV18 with TRBJ2-1, with D maybe TRBD1 (5 bases). The source of this sequence is a man over 45 with Graves' hyperthyroidism. Sequenced material: blood. CDR3 bases: TGTGCCAGCTCACCGGCGCAGGGTATAATCGCTGAGCAGTTCTTC. Residues: CASSPAQGIIAEQFF.